The T cell receptor beta chain described here comes from a study of cytomegalovirus exposure and HLA in healthy donors. The primer mix had 60 Vbeta and 13 Jbeta primers. Profiled with immunoSEQ multiplex PCR; TCRdb holds only in-frame clones, not every one. This repertoire includes about 49,000 clones. Trimming left V 7 bases short and J 4 bases short, with 17 bases between. The CDR3 length is 14 residues. The germline CDR1 and CDR2 sequences are MDHEN and SYDVKM. The rearrangement joins TRBV28 to TRBJ2-7, with D possibly TRBD1 on 5 matching bases. The sample comprised PBMCs. This clonotype was obtained from a man younger than 35 in good health and CMV-seropositive. CDR3 nucleotides: TGTGCCAGCAACCAAGACAGTTTAGGGTACGAGCAGTACTTC. It yields the protein CASNQDSLGYEQYF.